These 25 T cell receptor beta chains came from one sample sequenced in a study of blood T cell repertoires in COVID-19. Sequencing was performed with immunoSEQ multiplex PCR; in TCRdb, only in-frame clones are kept and a portion is missing. The sample shows approximately 170,000 clones, 80% to 90% of them seen only once. Sequencing was performed on peripheral blood. The source is a man younger than 30 with active or convalescent COVID-19.

The DNA for the CDR3 is TGTGCCATCGCCGCATCTCCCGGGGACAGGAGATATGGCTACACCTTC. Translated: CAIAASPGDRRYGYTF. J is TRBJ1-2 and V is TRBV10-3; 8 positions match TRBD1. V lost 8 bases, J lost 5 bases, and 16 bases stayed unmatched. Germline values: CDR1 ENHRY, CDR2 SYGVKD. CDR3 length: 16 amino acids.

The gene calls are TRBV14 and TRBJ1-6; 8 bases fit TRBD1. Germline V lookup: CDR1 SGHDN, CDR2 FVKESK. Germline trimming cut 3 bases from V and 5 bases from J; bases unmatched to any gene: 6. This CDR3 contains 16 residues. CDR3 sequence reads: CASSQGGQGNNSPLHF. The DNA of the CDR3 is TGTGCCAGCAGCCAGGGCGGACAGGGTAATAATTCACCCCTCCACTTT.

The rearrangement links TRBV5-6 to TRBJ1-2; 8 bases match TRBD1. The CDR3 sequence is 15 residues long. Germline lookup yields CDR1 SGHDT and CDR2 YYEEEE. The ends lost 5 bases at V and 6 bases at J; junction bases unmatched: 12. DNA of the CDR3: TGTGCCAGCAGGACAGGGGTAGGTCTTAAACATGGCTACACCTTC. Translated, it gives CASRTGVGLKHGYTF.

For the CDR3, the DNA is TGTGCCACCAGCAGAGATCGCGGAGTAGCGGGGAGGTGGAATGAGCAGTTCTTC. Translated: CATSRDRGVAGRWNEQFF. The rearrangement uses TRBV15 and TRBJ2-1, with TRBD2 identical over 8 bases. The germline CDR1 and CDR2 sequences are LNHNV and YYDKDF (reference sequence). There are 18 residues in the CDR3. Losses at the gene ends were 0 bases for V and 7 bases for J; bases not matched to a gene: 14.

The rearrangement links TRBV28 to TRBJ2-1; D possibly corresponds to TRBD2 (5 bases). Trimming pared 3 bases from V and 8 bases from J, leaving 14 bases between. The CDR3 length is 14 residues. CDR1 and CDR2 (germline): MDHEN, SYDVKM. The CDR3 DNA sequence: TGTGCCAGCAGTTTGACGAGGGATGTGGATGAGCAGTTCTTC. Amino acids: CASSLTRDVDEQFF.

The chain links TRBV18 to TRBJ1-1, with D uncertain. CDR1 and CDR2 (germline): KGHSH, LQKENI. Trimming took off 2 bases at V and 5 bases at J, with 9 bases between the two ends. This CDR3 is 13 amino acids long. In DNA form, the CDR3 reads TGTGCCAGCTCACCATCACCGAGTACTGAAGCTTTCTTT. It codes for CASSPSPSTEAFF.

The chain carries TRBV2 and TRBJ2-1; 10 nucleotides align to TRBD2. The CDR3 totals 16 residues. In germline, CDR1 is SNHLY, CDR2 FYNNEI. Unmatched junction bases numbered 12, after V lost 3 bases and J lost 10 bases. This CDR3 is CASSDLALAGAGEQFF. CDR3 nucleotides: TGTGCCAGCAGTGATTTAGCTCTAGCGGGAGCGGGGGAGCAGTTCTTC.

This clone was seen only once. The chain couples TRBV2 to TRBJ2-2, with 9 bases lining up with TRBD1. V shed 8 bases and J 6 bases; nucleotides not matched to a gene: 4. Germline V gene sequence: CDR1 SNHLY, CDR2 FYNNEI. The CDR3 spans 13 residues. The CDR3 loop is CASGDRGAGELFF. The CDR3 region has the DNA TGTGCCAGCGGAGACAGGGGGGCCGGGGAGCTGTTTTTT.

J is TRBJ1-1 and V is TRBV6-1; TRBD1 matches 9 bases. There are 13 residues in the CDR3. Unmatched junction bases numbered 9, after V lost 5 bases and J lost 11 bases. Germline CDR1 and CDR2: MNHNS and SASEGT. This chain's CDR3 is CASSYGGDRGAFF. CDR3 coding DNA: TGTGCCAGCAGTTATGGGGGTGACAGGGGGGCTTTCTTT.

This rearrangement joins TRBV20-1 to TRBJ2-5; weak D call: TRBD2 (5 bases). From germline, CDR1 is DFQATT and CDR2 SNEGSKA (reference sequence). This CDR3 has 11 residues. The V and J ends lost 4 bases and 4 bases respectively, with 7 bases between them. CDR3 sequence reads: CSATEGETQYF. In nucleotides, the CDR3 is TGCAGTGCTACCGAGGGAGAGACCCAGTACTTC.

The gene calls are TRBV5-1 and TRBJ2-1, with 10 bases that match TRBD1. The CDR3 has 14 residues. The germline gives CDR1 SGHRS, CDR2 YFSETQ. V lost 2 bases, J lost 6 bases, and 2 bases stayed unmatched. The CDR3 bases are TGCGCCAGCAGCTTCGGGACAGGGGTCAATGAGCAGTTCTTC. Translation gives CASSFGTGVNEQFF. Full variable domain (missing parts from reference TRBV5-1 and TRBJ2-1): KAGVTQTPRYLIKTRGQQVTLSCSPISGHRSVSWYQQTPGQGLQFLFEYFSETQRNKGNFPGRFSGRQFSNSRSEMNVSTLELGDSALYLCASSFGTGVNEQFFGPGTRLTVL.

The rearrangement uses TRBV7-2 and TRBJ2-5; D call uncertain. The CDR3 sequence is 12 residues long. The V end was cut by 6 bases, the J end by 4 bases, with 9 bases between. CDR1 is SGHTA and CDR2 is FQGNSA in the germline V gene. CDR3 in amino acids: CASSGRIETQYF. DNA of the CDR3: TGTGCCAGCAGTGGTAGAATAGAGACCCAGTACTTC.

V gene TRBV29-1 combines with J gene TRBJ2-3; 7 bases align to TRBD2. Germline V gives CDR1 SQVTM, CDR2 ANQGSEA. Trimming removed 6 bases from V and 3 bases from J; junction bases left unmatched: 15. The CDR3 loop spans 16 amino acids. In DNA, the CDR3 is TGCAGCGTCTCGGCGGGCGGGGGAAGAGGTACAGATACGCAGTATTTT. The encoded protein is CSVSAGGGRGTDTQYF.

The chain couples TRBV11-2 to TRBJ2-7; 9 nucleotides align to TRBD1. Germline V gene data show CDR1 as SGHAT and CDR2 as FQNNGV. The CDR3 has 14 residues. Trimming removed 5 bases from V and 4 bases from J; junction bases left unmatched: 6. Here the CDR3 DNA reads TGTGCCAGCAGCCGGGACAGGGTCTCTTACGAGCAGTACTTC. Amino acids: CASSRDRVSYEQYF.

The J gene is TRBJ1-2, the V gene TRBV28, with D perhaps matching TRBD1 (5 bases). This CDR3 has 13 residues. Trimming cost V 3 bases and J 2 bases, with 7 bases left between them. Germline V gene lookup returns CDR1 MDHEN and CDR2 SYDVKM. CDR3 amino acids: CASSFSGNYGYTF. DNA for the CDR3: TGTGCCAGCAGTTTCTCAGGGAACTATGGCTACACCTTC.

The V gene is TRBV5-1, the J gene TRBJ2-6; D may be TRBD2 (5 bases). This CDR3 has 15 residues. Trimming shortened V by 4 bases and J by 0 bases, and 8 bases separated the two germline ends. The germline V gene encodes CDR1 SGHRS and CDR2 YFSETQ. The DNA for the CDR3 is TGCGCCAGCAGCATCGGGGTCTCTGGGGCCAACGTCCTGACTTTC. The encoded protein is CASSIGVSGANVLTF.

V and J are TRBV5-5 and TRBJ1-5; D is unresolved. CDR1 and CDR2 from the germline V gene are SGHKS and YYEKEE (reference sequence). The length of the CDR3 is 14 residues. V shed 2 bases and J shed 1 base, with 7 bases lying between them. CDR3 sequence: CASSFSLSNQPQHF. The CDR3 nucleotides read TGTGCCAGCAGCTTCTCCCTGAGCAATCAGCCCCAGCATTTT.

In its sample, this clone was seen once. The chain couples TRBV29-1 to TRBJ2-3, with D perhaps TRBD1 (5 bases). The germline V gene has CDR1 SQVTM and CDR2 ANQGSEA. V was clipped by 6 bases and J by 5 bases, with 12 bases between them. The CDR3 extends over 12 amino acids. The CDR3, as DNA: TGCAGCGTGCCTTTAGGGGTAGATACGCAGTATTTT. Translation gives CSVPLGVDTQYF.

This clone was counted a single time. The chain employs TRBV7-2 and TRBJ2-3, with 7 bases fitting TRBD2. V lost 3 bases to trimming and J lost 6 bases; unmatched junction nucleotides: 12. This CDR3 region has 16 residues. Germline V gene data show CDR1 as SGHTA and CDR2 as FQGNSA. CDR3 sequence: CASSFSGGSLMDTQYF. The CDR3 DNA follows: TGTGCCAGCAGCTTCTCTGGCGGGAGCCTTATGGATACGCAGTATTTT.

The V gene is TRBV28, the J gene TRBJ2-3; 8 bases fit TRBD1. J was trimmed by 5 bases and V by 6 bases; bases with no gene match: 10. This CDR3 comprises 15 residues. CDR1 and CDR2 (germline): MDHEN, SYDVKM. The CDR3 region is CASRVARRGRDTQYF. The CDR3 DNA is TGTGCCAGCAGGGTCGCGCGCAGGGGGCGAGATACGCAGTATTTT.

The rearrangement joins TRBV7-9 to TRBJ1-2, with D maybe TRBD1 (5 bases). Deletions cut 2 bases from V and 4 bases from J, with 20 bases between. This CDR3 contains 17 residues. Germline CDR1 SEHNR, CDR2 FQNEAQ (reference sequence). The CDR3 DNA follows: TGTGCCAGCAGCTTATGGCAGGGTACTCAAACGGCCTATGGCTACACCTTC. It yields the protein CASSLWQGTQTAYGYTF.

The chain carries TRBV24-1 and TRBJ1-1; 7 bases line up with TRBD1. Per germline, CDR1 KGHDR and CDR2 SFDVKD. The CDR3 contains 15 residues. Unmatched junction bases numbered 11, after V lost 8 bases and J lost 3 bases. CDR3 nucleotides: TGTGCCACCACTGGGACCAACCAGGGGGACACTGAAGCTTTCTTT. Translated, it gives CATTGTNQGDTEAFF.

The chain recombines TRBV5-8 with TRBJ1-2; 9 bases fit TRBD1. Germline lookup yields CDR1 SGHTS and CDR2 YDEGEE. This CDR3 is built from 15 residues. The ends lost 4 bases at V and 5 bases at J; junction bases unmatched: 9. The CDR3 protein is CASSLKGQGGYGYTF. CDR3 in DNA: TGTGCCAGCAGCCTCAAGGGACAGGGTGGATATGGCTACACCTTC.

This CDR3 is CANRETSGRADETQYF. CDR3 nucleotides: TGTGCCAACCGGGAGACTAGCGGGAGGGCCGACGAGACCCAGTACTTC. The V gene is TRBV2, the J gene TRBJ2-5; 14 bases match TRBD2. The CDR3 length is 16 residues. The V segment lost 10 bases and the J segment 5 bases; nucleotides outside the gene matches: 12. Germline CDR1 and CDR2: SNHLY and FYNNEI.

The V gene is TRBV11-2, the J gene TRBJ1-2; 8 positions agree with TRBD1. The CDR3 loop spans 15 amino acids. From germline, CDR1 is SGHAT and CDR2 FQNNGV. After removal of 0 bases from V and 4 bases from J, the junction contained 4 bases not matched to a gene. The CDR3 loop reads CASSLDFQGAYGYTF. CDR3 nucleotides: TGTGCCAGCAGCTTAGATTTTCAGGGGGCCTATGGCTACACCTTC.